This passage covers 25 T cell receptor beta chains from one sample sequenced in a study of blood T cells in healthy people across ages. Next came a second PCR, run for about 6 to 11 cycles, which used a sample-barcoded 5' primer along with a J-beta primer mix. MiXCR, applied by TCRdb to the 5' RACE reads, yields one record per CDR3 protein. The sample consists of roughly 700,000 distinct CDR3 sequences, about 34% of them appearing once. What was sequenced was blood. The source is a woman of 80 years or more in good health.

V usage is TRBV2 and J usage is TRBJ2-3; TRBD2 aligns across 9 bases. Unmatched junction bases numbered 8, after V lost 3 bases and J lost 1 base. CDR1 is SNHLY, CDR2 FYNNEI, per germline. The CDR3 is made up of 17 amino acids. The CDR3 spells CASSDGGGARGTDTQYF. As DNA, the CDR3 is TGTGCCAGCAGTGACGGCGGGGGGGCCCGGGGCACAGATACGCAGTATTTT.

This clonotype was detected only once. One junction end disagrees with the germline gene, perhaps due to a read error. The chain combines TRBV6-2 or TRBV6-3 with TRBJ1-1; no reliable D call. Germline assignment: CDR1 MNHEY and CDR2 SVGEGT. The CDR3 totals 16 residues. The CDR3 DNA sequence: TGTGCCAGCAGTCATGGAGGAGAACGGGTGGCCACTAAAGCTTTCTTT. Its protein product is CASSHGGERVATKAFF.

The chain is built from TRBV3-1 and TRBJ2-7; D is unresolved. The CDR3 loop spans 14 amino acids. V was trimmed by 1 base and J by 6 bases, leaving 13 bases between them. The germline gives CDR1 LGHDT, CDR2 YNNKEL (reference sequence). The CDR3 reads CASSQGEHFGEQYF. The DNA of the CDR3 is TGTGCCAGCAGCCAAGGTGAGCATTTCGGCGAGCAGTACTTC.

In this sample, this clonotype turned up many times. J is TRBJ1-2 and V is TRBV7-8; TRBD1 might be the D (6 bases). The V end lost 0 bases, the J end lost 8 bases, and 10 bases lay between the germline ends. The CDR3 has 13 amino acids. CDR1 and CDR2 (germline): SGHVS, FQNEAQ. CDR3 sequence: CASSLARGGGYTF. The DNA of the CDR3 is TGTGCCAGCAGCTTAGCCAGGGGAGGAGGCTACACCTTC.

Remarks on this clonotype: An end of the junction does not agree with germline; a read error may underlie this. The V call is TRBV6-1, the J call TRBJ1-5; a weak D match, TRBD1 (5 bases). Germline V gives CDR1 MNHNS, CDR2 SASEGT. CDR3 size: 16 residues. The chain's CDR3 is CASLHGGTRFNRPQHF. CDR3 sequence (DNA): TGTGCCAGCCTCCACGGGGGTACTAGATTCAATCGGCCCCAGCATTTT.

In this sample, this clonotype turned up a few times. The V gene is TRBV5-6, the J gene TRBJ1-1; D not resolved. Germline CDR1 is SGHDT and CDR2 is YYEEEE. The V and J ends lost 4 bases and 1 base respectively, with 11 bases between them. The CDR3 runs 14 residues. The DNA of the CDR3 is TGTGCCAGCAGCCCCCGATCCCCGAACACTGAAGCTTTCTTT. This gives the protein CASSPRSPNTEAFF.

This clonotype was counted ten times or more. V gene TRBV10-3 combines with J gene TRBJ2-1; no definite D call. CDR1 and CDR2 (germline): ENHRY, SYGVKD. CDR3 length: 11 residues. Trimming cost V 3 bases and J 10 bases, with 7 bases left between them. Here the CDR3 reads CAISDRREQFF. The CDR3 region has the DNA TGTGCCATCAGTGACCGTCGAGAGCAGTTCTTC.

This clonotype was recorded many times. V usage is TRBV7-9 and J usage is TRBJ1-2, with TRBD1 matching 7 bases. There are 13 residues in the CDR3. The germline gives CDR1 SEHNR, CDR2 FQNEAQ (reference sequence). The junction had 4 bases not matched to a gene; V was cut back by 3 bases and J by 6 bases. CDR3 DNA sequence: TGTGCCAGCAGCTTTGGGACAGTGGATGGCTACACCTTC. This sequence encodes CASSFGTVDGYTF.

The chain recombines TRBV7-9 with TRBJ1-1, with 9 bases that match TRBD1. Looked up from germline, CDR1 is SEHNR and CDR2 is FQNEAQ (reference sequence). CDR3 length: 16 residues. The trim removed 5 bases at V and 1 base at J, leaving 8 bases unmatched. The CDR3 DNA reads as TGTGCCAGCAGCCTAATATGGGACAGGGCGAACACTGAAGCTTTCTTT. This sequence encodes CASSLIWDRANTEAFF.

The table lists this clonotype with many counts. The V gene is TRBV7-2, the J gene TRBJ1-2; 9 bases align to TRBD1. Germline CDR1 SGHTA, CDR2 FQGNSA. This CDR3 is built from 13 residues. V lost 6 bases, J lost 8 bases, and 7 bases stayed unmatched. The CDR3 DNA reads as TGTGCCAGCAGTTTACAGGGGGCAGCCGGCTACACCTTC. Protein product: CASSLQGAAGYTF.

This clonotype was detected only a few times. This chain connects TRBV24-1 to TRBJ2-3; TRBD1 aligns across 10 bases. Germline CDR1 KGHDR, CDR2 SFDVKD. This CDR3 comprises 13 residues. Trimming removed 8 bases from V and 3 bases from J; junction bases left unmatched: 1. CDR3 DNA sequence: TGTGCCACCATGGGACAGGGGACAGATACGCAGTATTTT. Protein: CATMGQGTDTQYF.

In regard to this clonotype: This may be a read error, as it is one base from a much larger clone. The CDR3 bases are TGCAGCGTTGAGCGACGGACGACAGATACGCAGTATTTT. This encodes CSVERRTTDTQYF. V usage is TRBV29-1 and J usage is TRBJ2-3, with unresolved D. In germline, CDR1 is SQVTM, CDR2 ANQGSEA. V was clipped by 3 bases and J by 3 bases, with 10 bases between them. The CDR3 sequence is 13 residues long.

There are many counts of this clonotype. The chain couples TRBV3-1 to TRBJ1-4; the D is unclear. CDR1 and CDR2 (germline): LGHDT, YNNKEL (reference sequence). V was trimmed by 4 bases and J by 8 bases, leaving 17 bases between them. The CDR3 covers 15 residues. CDR3 bases: TGTGCCAGCAGCCCGTCTGGACCAATTGGAGAAAAACTGTTTTTT. The encoded protein is CASSPSGPIGEKLFF.

This clonotype was recorded many times. This chain's CDR3 is CSARVPGTTYNEQFF. CDR3 DNA sequence: TGCAGTGCTAGGGTCCCGGGGACTACCTACAATGAGCAGTTCTTC. The chain recombines TRBV20-1 with TRBJ2-1; 7 bases align to TRBD2. Germline V gene lookup returns CDR1 DFQATT and CDR2 SNEGSKA (reference sequence). The CDR3 totals 15 residues. Trimming took 3 bases from V and 2 from J; bases not matched to a gene: 7.

This clonotype appeared many times. The rearrangement links TRBV20-1 to TRBJ2-5; TRBD1 is a possible D gene (6 bases). The CDR3 is 12 residues long. The V gene lost 5 bases and the J gene lost 1 base, with 8 bases spanning the gap. Germline CDR1 and CDR2: DFQATT and SNEGSKA (reference sequence). The CDR3 reads CSASDSQETQYF. CDR3 sequence (DNA): TGCAGTGCTTCGGACAGCCAAGAGACCCAGTACTTC.

This clonotype came up many times. The gene calls are TRBV12-3 or TRBV12-4 and TRBJ2-5; the D gene is possibly TRBD2 (7 bases). The V end lost 5 bases, the J end lost 4 bases, and 20 bases lay between the germline ends. The CDR3 has 16 residues. CDR3 region: CASSRRGGGQLETQYF. The CDR3 region has the DNA TGTGCCAGCAGTCGCCGAGGGGGGGGACAACTAGAGACCCAGTACTTC.

Of note for this clonotype: A much larger clone differs from this one at a single base, so this may be a read error. The chain has TRBV7-2 and TRBJ1-2; 7 nucleotides agree with TRBD1. This CDR3 region has 15 residues. Germline loops: CDR1 SGHTA, CDR2 FQGNSA. The CDR3 spells CACSLTGPTRDGYTF. The CDR3 nucleotides read TGTGCCTGCAGCTTGACAGGGCCCACCCGTGATGGCTACACCTTC.

This clonotype was counted ten times or more. The V and J genes are TRBV20-1 and TRBJ2-7; D is uncertain. V lost 0 bases, J lost 7 bases, and 7 bases lay in between. CDR3 length: 11 amino acids. The germline V gene encodes CDR1 DFQATT and CDR2 SNEGSKA (reference sequence). This CDR3 reads CSARDRREQYF. CDR3 in DNA: TGCAGTGCTAGAGATCGAAGGGAGCAGTACTTC.

This clonotype occurred a few times. The rearrangement joins TRBV6-2 or TRBV6-3 to TRBJ1-6, with 11 positions matching TRBD1. The CDR3 covers 15 residues. Trimming removed 5 bases from V and 11 bases from J; junction bases left unmatched: 8. Per germline, CDR1 MNHEY and CDR2 SVGEGT. The DNA of the CDR3 is TGTGCCAGCAGTCCCGGGACAGGGGGTCGGGCACCCCTCCACTTT. Protein sequence: CASSPGTGGRAPLHF.

This chain connects TRBV12-3 or TRBV12-4 to TRBJ2-3; TRBD2 is a possible D gene (7 bases). This CDR3 is built from 17 residues. The germline V and J ends were trimmed by 3 bases and 3 bases, with 19 bases remaining between them. The CDR3 region is CASSFPLRGARTDTQYF. DNA for the CDR3: TGTGCCAGCAGTTTTCCCCTCCGGGGGGCGAGAACAGATACGCAGTATTTT.

V usage is TRBV13 and J usage is TRBJ2-3; 11 nucleotides align to TRBD2. V dropped 4 bases and J dropped 5; count of bases not matched to a gene: 2. Germline CDR1 is PRHDT and CDR2 is FYEKMQ (reference sequence). This CDR3 region has 14 residues. The CDR3 is CASSSTSGEDTQYF. In DNA form, the CDR3 reads TGTGCCAGCAGCTCGACTAGCGGGGAAGATACGCAGTATTTT.

This clonotype was seen more than once but under ten times. This sequence joins TRBV7-2 and TRBJ1-2; the D is unclear. V lost 1 base and J lost 0, with 6 bases in between. The CDR3 runs 14 residues. Germline values: CDR1 SGHTA, CDR2 FQGNSA. The CDR3 spells CASSLGLANYGYTF. In DNA form, the CDR3 reads TGTGCCAGCAGCTTAGGACTGGCTAACTATGGCTACACCTTC.

The chain has TRBV4-2 and TRBJ2-2, with D possibly being TRBD1 (6 bases). Germline CDR1 reads LGHNA; CDR2 reads YNFKEQ. The CDR3 has 16 residues. Trimming left V 1 base short and J 3 bases short, with 12 bases between. The CDR3 DNA reads as TGTGCCAGCAGCCAAGCCCTAGGGGGACACACCGGGGAGCTGTTTTTT. This translates into CASSQALGGHTGELFF.

This clonotype was observed many times. This chain uses TRBV6-2 or TRBV6-3 with TRBJ1-2; D ambiguous. V was clipped by 5 bases and J by 4 bases, with 14 bases between them. Looked up from germline, CDR1 is MNHEY and CDR2 is SVGEGT. The CDR3 covers 14 residues. This CDR3 reads CASSGRHDTYGYTF. In DNA form, the CDR3 reads TGTGCCAGCAGTGGTCGACACGACACCTATGGCTACACCTTC.

For this clonotype: An end of the junction does not agree with germline; a read error may underlie this. J is TRBJ2-4 and V is TRBV12-3 or TRBV12-4; 10 bases line up with TRBD1. This CDR3 spans 14 amino acids. CDR3 nucleotide sequence: TGTGCCAACAGTTTGGGGGGACAGGGGTACGAGCAGTATTTC. Its translation: CANSLGGQGYEQYF.